This T cell receptor (beta chain) was sequenced during a study of T cells expressing NK-cell markers. Across the study: It was from sorted CD3+CD56+NKG2C+, CD3+CD56+NKG2C- and CD3+CD56-NKG2C+ T cells that TCR beta repertoires came. Overall study findings and caveats: In several donors, these clonotypes also led the CD3+CD56-NKG2C+ fraction. Dominant NKG2C+ clonotype frequencies of about 1.0-7.5% of CD8+ T cells were measured in over 5 donors.

Beta-chain TCR cDNA was generated via 5'RACE template switching with UMIs. Reanalyzing the 5' RACE reads, TCRdb keeps one entry per CDR3 protein, without DNA. The sample includes fewer than 400,000 distinct CDR3 sequences. The CDR3 covers 15 residues. About this clonotype itself: The antigen is undetermined.

This TCR came from a woman aged 45-65 years in good health. Source material: blood T cells: a sorted CD56 or NKG2C T cell subset, CD4+ or CD8+ T cells, or bulk PBMC T cells (not recorded which). V and J are TRBV12-3 or TRBV12-4 and TRBJ2-1; no DNA is available, so the TRBD2 call from TCRdb remains unchecked. CDR3 region: CASSFPAGSYNEQFF.